The 17 T cell receptor beta chains below come from one sample, sequenced in a study of cytomegalovirus exposure and HLA in healthy donors. The method was immunoSEQ multiplex PCR; TCRdb's version includes in-frame clones alone and lacks a portion of them. The repertoire has about 160,000 clones, about nine tenths of them found once; the top ten carry under 13%. Sequences were obtained from PBMCs. The receptor source for this set is a young woman in good health and CMV-seropositive.

J is TRBJ2-3 and V is TRBV28, with TRBD2 identical over 7 bases. There are 13 residues in the CDR3. The J segment lost 6 bases and the V segment lost 5 bases, leaving 5 bases of the junction unmatched. The germline gives CDR1 MDHEN, CDR2 SYDVKM. The chain's CDR3 is CASSPSGADTQYF. As DNA, the CDR3 is TGTGCCAGCAGTCCGAGCGGGGCGGATACGCAGTATTTT. Complete variable domain (other parts from reference TRBV28 and TRBJ2-3): DVKVTQSSRYLVKRTGEKVFLECVQDMDHENMFWYRQDPGLGLRLIYFSYDVKMKEKGDIPEGYSVSREKKERFSLILESASTNQTSMYLCASSPSGADTQYFGPGTRLTVL.

This chain connects TRBV30 to TRBJ2-5; D is unclear. Germline CDR1 is GTSNPN and CDR2 is SVGIG (reference sequence). Trimming removed 1 base from V and 3 bases from J, with 12 bases in between. This CDR3 region has 14 residues. The CDR3 bases are TGTGCCTGGAGTGGCAATTTTCTAAAAGAGACCCAGTACTTC. This gives the protein CAWSGNFLKETQYF. Together with reference TRBV30 and TRBJ2-5, the CDR3 gives the full variable domain: SQTIHQWPATLVQPVGSPLSLECTVEGTSNPNLYWYRQAAGRGLQLLFYSVGIGQISSEVPQNLSASRPQDRQFILSSKKLLLSDSGFYLCAWSGNFLKETQYFGPGTRLLVL.

The CDR3 is CASIPRRPQHF. DNA of the CDR3: TGTGCCAGCATACCGCGTCGGCCCCAGCATTTT. V usage is TRBV6-4 and J usage is TRBJ1-5, with D hard to call. Germline CDR1 MRHNA, CDR2 SNTAGT. Trimming stripped 7 bases from V and 9 bases from J, with 10 bases between. The CDR3 totals 11 residues.

This chain uses TRBV2 with TRBJ2-3; 7 nucleotides line up with TRBD1. The CDR3 has 11 amino acids. Per germline, CDR1 SNHLY and CDR2 FYNNEI. V lost 7 bases, J lost 9 bases, and 4 bases stayed unmatched. CDR3 sequence reads: CASTTGETQYF. As DNA, the CDR3 is TGTGCCAGCACAACAGGGGAGACGCAGTATTTT.

The chain recombines TRBV6-5 with TRBJ2-1; no clear D gene. The CDR3 is made up of 15 amino acids. V was cut by 6 bases and J by 0 bases, with 12 bases left in between. Germline values: CDR1 MNHEY, CDR2 SVGAGI. CDR3 protein: CASSLSPSSYNEQFF. DNA of the CDR3: TGTGCCAGCAGCCTCTCTCCCAGCTCCTACAATGAGCAGTTCTTC.

The CDR3 loop reads CASSPTTSYGYTF. The CDR3 DNA reads as TGTGCCAGCAGCCCGACTACGTCCTATGGCTACACCTTC. This chain connects TRBV7-2 to TRBJ1-2; D remains ambiguous. This CDR3 contains 13 residues. Germline-derived CDR1 and CDR2 are SGHTA and FQGNSA. Trimming stripped 5 bases from V and 4 bases from J, with 11 bases between.

The chain recombines TRBV2 with TRBJ2-7, with 8 positions matching TRBD1. The CDR3 totals 15 residues. V dropped 8 bases and J dropped 6; count of bases not matched to a gene: 15. CDR1 and CDR2 (germline): SNHLY, FYNNEI. The CDR3 region has the DNA TGTGCCAGCGGAGCTCCGAGACAGGGGTCGGGCGAGCAGTACTTC. It is translated as CASGAPRQGSGEQYF.

The chain uses TRBV11-1 and TRBJ1-2, with 8 bases identical to TRBD1. V shed 5 bases, J shed 4 bases, and the junction held 3 bases outside the gene matches. Per germline, CDR1 SGHAT and CDR2 FQDESV (reference sequence). The CDR3 extends over 13 amino acids. CDR3 sequence (DNA): TGTGCCAGCAGCCCACAGGGGGGCTATGGCTACACCTTC. Amino acid sequence: CASSPQGGYGYTF.

The chain recombines TRBV30 with TRBJ2-3, with 7 bases aligning to TRBD2. CDR3 length: 14 amino acids. From germline, CDR1 is GTSNPN and CDR2 SVGIG (reference sequence). V lost 4 bases to trimming and J lost 2 bases; unmatched junction nucleotides: 6. In nucleotides, the CDR3 is TGTGCCTGGATCGAGCGGGGAGCCACAGATACGCAGTATTTT. Its translation: CAWIERGATDTQYF.

The rearrangement links TRBV28 to TRBJ2-7; D is perhaps TRBD2 (5 bases). The germline CDR1 and CDR2 sequences are MDHEN and SYDVKM. Trimming stripped 6 bases from V and 0 bases from J, with 12 bases between. This CDR3 comprises 14 residues. CDR3 bases: TGTGCCAGCAGCCCCACCGGGGTCTCCTACGAGCAGTACTTC. It encodes CASSPTGVSYEQYF.

The chain links TRBV5-1 to TRBJ2-2, with a tentative D call TRBD1 (5 bases). V was clipped by 1 base and J by 5 bases, with 12 bases between them. The CDR3 consists of 15 residues. Germline loops: CDR1 SGHRS, CDR2 YFSETQ. CDR3 residues: CASSLSGQATGELFF. For the CDR3, the DNA is TGCGCCAGCAGCTTGTCCGGACAAGCAACCGGGGAGCTGTTTTTT.

The chain is built from TRBV4-1 and TRBJ2-7; 11 nucleotides agree with TRBD2. This CDR3 comprises 15 residues. Germline CDR1 reads MGHRA; CDR2 reads YSYEKL. Unmatched junction bases numbered 4, after V lost 4 bases and J lost 2 bases. Here the CDR3 DNA reads TGCGCCAGCAGCCGGGATAGCGGGAGGGCCTACGAGCAGTACTTC. This translates into CASSRDSGRAYEQYF.

Worth noting for this clone: Relative to the germline gene, one junction end is altered; a read error may explain this. V is TRBV7-7 and J is TRBJ2-7; maybe TRBD1 (5 bases). Per germline, CDR1 SSHAT and CDR2 FNYEAQ (reference sequence). The CDR3 is 14 residues long. As DNA, the CDR3 is TGTGCTAGCAGTCCTCGAGGCCAGGGCGGCGAGCAGTACTTC. Encoded protein: CASSPRGQGGEQYF.

The genes are TRBV4-1 and TRBJ2-3, with a tentative D call TRBD1 (6 bases). The CDR3 runs to 14 residues. Trimming pared 5 bases from V and 2 bases from J, leaving 11 bases between. Germline CDR1 MGHRA, CDR2 YSYEKL. The CDR3 DNA reads TGCGCCAGCAGCGACCGGGACAACACAGATACGCAGTATTTT. It translates to CASSDRDNTDTQYF.

The gene calls are TRBV5-1 and TRBJ2-2; 8 bases align to TRBD1. Germline CDR1 and CDR2: SGHRS and YFSETQ. The CDR3 loop spans 19 amino acids. J was trimmed by 6 bases and V by 1 base; bases with no gene match: 17. CDR3 nucleotides: TGCGCCAGCAGCTTGATGGGCATACCCGGGGACAGGTCTCCCGGGGAGCTGTTTTTT. Residues: CASSLMGIPGDRSPGELFF.

The CDR3 DNA reads TGTGCCAGCAGCTTAGGGGCAGGGGGAAACGACGAGCAGTACTTC. Translated: CASSLGAGGNDEQYF. The chain links TRBV7-2 to TRBJ2-7, with 7 bases matching TRBD1. J was trimmed by 5 bases and V by 1 base; bases with no gene match: 8. Germline V gives CDR1 SGHTA, CDR2 FQGNSA. The CDR3 extends over 15 amino acids.

The V gene is TRBV28, the J gene TRBJ1-5; TRBD1 matches at 8 bases. The CDR3 is 15 amino acids. CDR1 and CDR2 (germline): MDHEN, SYDVKM. Trimming took 5 bases from V and 5 from J; bases not matched to a gene: 8. The CDR3 sequence is CASSPPGQEYQPQHF. CDR3 coding DNA: TGTGCCAGCAGTCCCCCGGGACAGGAATATCAGCCCCAGCATTTT.